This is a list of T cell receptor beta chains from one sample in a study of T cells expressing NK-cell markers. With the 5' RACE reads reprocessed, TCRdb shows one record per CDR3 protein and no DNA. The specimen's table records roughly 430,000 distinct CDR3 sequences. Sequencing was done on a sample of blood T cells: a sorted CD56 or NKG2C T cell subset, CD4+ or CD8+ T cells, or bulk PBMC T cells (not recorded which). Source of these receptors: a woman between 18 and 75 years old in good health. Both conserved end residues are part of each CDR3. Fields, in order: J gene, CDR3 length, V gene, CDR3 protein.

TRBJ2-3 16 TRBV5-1 CASSLNIGQDTDTQYF
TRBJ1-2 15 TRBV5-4 CASSPVGGVGYGYTF
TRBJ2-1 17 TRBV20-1 CSARVASGRAVYNEQFF
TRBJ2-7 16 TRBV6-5 CASSYDADRGKDEQYF
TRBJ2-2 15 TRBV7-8 CASSLLSQGTGELFF
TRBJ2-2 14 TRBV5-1 CASSLALGTGELFF
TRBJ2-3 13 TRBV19 CASSSLAADTQYF
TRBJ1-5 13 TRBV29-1 CSVAPGIYQPQHF
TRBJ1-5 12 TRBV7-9 CASSLPFSAQHF
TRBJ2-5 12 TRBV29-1 CSVEKQQETQYF
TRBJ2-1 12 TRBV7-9 CASSKGGGEQFF
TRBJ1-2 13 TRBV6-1 CASSKPGQYGYTF
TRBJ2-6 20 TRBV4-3 CASSHTTGTGDFSGANVLTF
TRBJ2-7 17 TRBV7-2 CASSLVGLAEGYYEQYF
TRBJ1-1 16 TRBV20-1 CSAIISYGTGRTEAFF
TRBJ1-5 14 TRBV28 CASSLRSGGQPQHF
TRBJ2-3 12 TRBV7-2 CATAGGSDTQYF
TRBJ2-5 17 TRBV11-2 CASSLEAVIPTGSGQYF
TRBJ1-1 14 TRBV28 CASSLPQGNTEAFF
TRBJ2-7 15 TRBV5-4 CASSLRGAGSYEQYF
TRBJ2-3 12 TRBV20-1 CSALGVTDTQYF
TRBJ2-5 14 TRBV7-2 CASRKGGRQETQYF
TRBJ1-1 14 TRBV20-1 CSAGREWMNTEAFF
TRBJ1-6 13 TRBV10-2 CASSGQGDSPLHF
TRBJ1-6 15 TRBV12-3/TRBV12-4 CASTLRQTGNSPLHF
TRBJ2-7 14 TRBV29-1 CSVDGHSGSYEQYF
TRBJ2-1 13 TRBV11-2 CASSSRIAGEQFF
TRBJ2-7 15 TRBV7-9 CASSSLTGGMDEQYF
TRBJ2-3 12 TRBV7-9 CASSEVSDTQYF
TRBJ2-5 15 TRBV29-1 CSVSLGSRDGETQYF
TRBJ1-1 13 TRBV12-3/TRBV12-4 CASSLLGATEAFF
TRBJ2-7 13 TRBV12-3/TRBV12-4 CASRIAGSYEQYF
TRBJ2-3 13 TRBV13 CASRLAPTDTQYF
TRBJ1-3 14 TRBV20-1 CSARSGPSGNTIYF
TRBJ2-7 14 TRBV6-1 CASSRVRGSYEQYF
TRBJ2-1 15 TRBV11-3 CASSRLTGKYNEQFF
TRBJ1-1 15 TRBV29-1 CSVEDQGAGGTEAFF
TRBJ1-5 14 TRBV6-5 CASSWDRGRQPQHF
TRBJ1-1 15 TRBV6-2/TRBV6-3 CASSKGGTVNTEAFF
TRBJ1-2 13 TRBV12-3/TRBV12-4 CASSYRGDPGYTF
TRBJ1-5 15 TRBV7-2 CASSPWTRGNQPQHF
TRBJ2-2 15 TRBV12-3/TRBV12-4 CASSLMRTNTGELFF
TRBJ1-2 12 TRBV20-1 CSTPTQGYGYTF
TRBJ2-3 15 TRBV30 CAWSQDRIPSDTQYF
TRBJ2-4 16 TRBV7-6 CASSSRTGIQGNIQYF
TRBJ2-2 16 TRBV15 CATSRDGGANTGELFF
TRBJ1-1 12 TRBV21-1 CASSNRPWGAFF
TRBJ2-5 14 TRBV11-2 CASSSPDREETQYF
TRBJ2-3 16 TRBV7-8 CASSPTSGGGPDTQYF
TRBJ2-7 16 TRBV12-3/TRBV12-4 CASSWDRGQKPYEQYF
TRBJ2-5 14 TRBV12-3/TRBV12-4 CASSLRGAQETQYF
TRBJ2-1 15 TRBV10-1 CASSERAGNYNEQFF
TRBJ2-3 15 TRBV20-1 CSVERTGVYTDTQYF